Included here is one T cell receptor beta chain sequence, with context. Its cognate antigen has yet to be identified. No clone much larger than this one lies a single base away; base qualities are absent. TCRbeta CDR3 regions were amplified from genomic DNA by means of the immunoSEQ Assay, a bias-controlled multiplex PCR. For the original study's pipeline: Within the assay, amplification of reference gene primers was used to estimate how many nucleated cells each sample contained. To quantify the absolute abundance of each unique TCRbeta CDR3 rearrangement, sequence reads were collapsed and filtered. For each sample, productive Simpson clonality was calculated as the square root of Simpson's diversity index across productive rearrangements. Held by TCRdb, this immuneACCESS table contains in-frame sequences only and omits some clones. Under half of the omission traces to an unresolved V gene where checked; the cause of the rest is unknown. V, J and clone size reflect that table, while D and trimming were determined from the DNA. For this sample there are 300,000 to 450,000 clones; more than 75% appear just once. The ten largest account for 2.3% of the sample.

This specimen belongs to a study of blood T cell repertoires in COVID-19 (dated by TCRdb to between 2020 and 2021). For the wider study: Samples covering the acute and convalescent phases of COVID-19 were provided by collaborators in the United States, Italy and Spain. Where HLA class I and class II types were available, the types were taken from metadata supplied by the sample provider, not from assay-based typing. The repertoires were made available in a free public database intended to serve as a resource for research on the immune response to SARS-CoV-2. Subjects who had been exposed to COVID-19, were actively infected with it, or had recovered from it provided the deeply sampled blood TCRbeta repertoires that made up the dataset. The sample metadata nearly always contained a de-identified subject ID, COVID-19 status, age in years and sex. Samples came from the ongoing ImmuneRACE study (first 160 participants) plus 1,254 subjects from 6 global collaborators. The material from the prospective study consisted of cDNA or gDNA derived from T cells, B-cell-depleted T cells, or PBMCs.

In Seattle, one collaborating source enrolled patients while the infection was active and tracked those patients longitudinally over the course of disease. Collaborating institutions collected whole blood in K2EDTA tubes following their own protocols. For TCRbeta analysis, collaborators shipped samples as frozen whole blood, isolated PBMCs, or DNA extracted from either of those sample types. General findings and caveats noted by the study authors: The quantity of clinical and demographic metadata differed by source and by participant and was supplied without curation.

Sequencing was carried out using peripheral blood. This clonotype was sampled from a woman aged 55-75 years with COVID-19, enrolled during active disease.

The DNA sequence is as follows: TGTGCCAGCAGCTTAATGGGACTCGGGGGAGCTTTCTTT. Translated, this is CASSLMGLGGAFF. The chain joins TRBV7-9 to TRBJ1-1; the D gene is possibly TRBD1, with 5 bases matching. From a lookup of the germline V gene (reference sequence), CDR1 and CDR2 are SEHNR and FQNEAQ. Deletion took 2 bases off V and 10 bases off J, with a span of 14 bases between the germline ends. Taken from cysteine to phenylalanine, the CDR3 has 13 residues. The only DNA kept is the CDR3, 39 bases in frame from the first base.